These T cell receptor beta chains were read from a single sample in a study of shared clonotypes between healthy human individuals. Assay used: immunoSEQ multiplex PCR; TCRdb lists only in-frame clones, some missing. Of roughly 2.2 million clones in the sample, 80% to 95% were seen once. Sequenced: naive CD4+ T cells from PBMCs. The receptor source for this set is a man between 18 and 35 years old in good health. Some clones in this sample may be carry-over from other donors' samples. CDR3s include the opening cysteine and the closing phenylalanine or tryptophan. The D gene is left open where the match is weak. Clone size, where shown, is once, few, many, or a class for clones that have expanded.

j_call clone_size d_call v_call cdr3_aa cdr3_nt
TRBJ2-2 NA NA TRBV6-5 CASSYFPSSTGELFF TGTGCCAGCAGTTACTTCCCTAGTTCCACCGGGGAGCTGTTTTTT
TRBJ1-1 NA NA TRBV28 CASSLYAASNTEAFF TGTGCCAGCAGTTTATACGCAGCTTCGAACACTGAAGCTTTCTTT
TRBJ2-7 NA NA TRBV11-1 CASSLAPRGYEQYF TGTGCCAGCAGCTTAGCGCCTCGCGGTTACGAGCAGTACTTC
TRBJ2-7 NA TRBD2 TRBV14 CASSRRSSGSYEQYF TGTGCCAGCAGCCGCAGATCTAGCGGATCCTACGAGCAGTACTTC
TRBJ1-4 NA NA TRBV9 CASSVDVANEKLFF TGTGCCAGCAGCGTAGACGTGGCCAATGAAAAACTGTTTTTT
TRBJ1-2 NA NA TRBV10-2 CASTGRRGGEYGYTF TGCGCCAGCACCGGGAGGCGGGGGGGCGAGTATGGCTACACCTTC
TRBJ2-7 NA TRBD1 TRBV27 CASSPAGQGAGEQYF TGTGCCAGCAGTCCAGCGGGACAGGGGGCTGGCGAGCAGTACTTC
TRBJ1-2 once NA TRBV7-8 CASSLATNYGYTF TGTGCCAGCAGCTTAGCCACTAACTATGGCTACACCTTC
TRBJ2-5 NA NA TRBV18 CASSRGIQETQYF TGTGCCAGCTCAAGGGGGATACAAGAGACCCAGTACTTC
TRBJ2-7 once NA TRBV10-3 CAISGDPLAEQYF TGTGCCATCAGTGGAGACCCCCTCGCCGAGCAGTACTTC
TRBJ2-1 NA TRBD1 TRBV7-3 CASSFSGTGENNEQFF TGTGCCAGCAGCTTTTCAGGGACAGGGGAAAATAATGAGCAGTTCTTC
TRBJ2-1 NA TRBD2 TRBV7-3 CASSSTSASYNEQFF TGTGCCAGCAGCTCGACTAGCGCGTCCTACAATGAGCAGTTCTTC
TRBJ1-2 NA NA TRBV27 CASSFSRGNPINGYTF TGTGCCAGCAGTTTTTCGCGGGGGAACCCAATCAATGGCTACACCTTC
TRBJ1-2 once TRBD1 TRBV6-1 CASSSQGDGYTF TGTGCCAGTTCTTCCCAGGGGGATGGCTACACCTTC
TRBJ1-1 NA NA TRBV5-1 CASSWRGQKNTEAFF TGCGCCAGCAGCTGGCGAGGACAGAAAAACACTGAAGCTTTCTTT
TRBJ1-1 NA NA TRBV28 CASSRAGLGNTEAFF TGTGCCAGCAGTCGGGCAGGGTTAGGGAACACTGAAGCTTTCTTT
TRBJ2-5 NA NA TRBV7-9 CASSDRLGGETQYF TGTGCCAGCAGCGATCGACTAGGGGGGGAGACCCAGTACTTC
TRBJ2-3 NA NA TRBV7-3 CASSLTGPTTDTQYF TGTGCCAGCAGCTTAACGGGACCTACGACAGATACGCAGTATTTT
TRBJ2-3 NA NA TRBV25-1 CASSDGNLRVTDTQYF TGTGCCAGCAGTGACGGGAATTTGCGAGTCACAGATACGCAGTATTTT
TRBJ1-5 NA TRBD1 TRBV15 CATSSLGTEGFSNQPQHF TGTGCCACCAGCAGTCTAGGGACAGAGGGGTTTAGCAATCAGCCCCAGCATTTT
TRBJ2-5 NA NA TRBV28 CASRRRQETQYF TGTGCCAGCAGGAGACGCCAAGAGACCCAGTACTTC
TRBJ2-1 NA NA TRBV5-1 CASSLNSAPDPYNEQFF TGCGCCAGCAGCTTGAACAGCGCCCCAGATCCCTACAATGAGCAGTTCTTC
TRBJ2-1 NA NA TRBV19 CASRSPGSASSYNEQFF TGTGCCAGTAGATCACCTGGGTCTGCGAGCTCCTACAATGAGCAGTTCTTC
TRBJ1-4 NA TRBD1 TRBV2 CASSEYRGLEKLFF TGTGCCAGCAGTGAATACAGGGGGTTGGAAAAACTGTTTTTT
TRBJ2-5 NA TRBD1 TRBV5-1 CASSLMTGEETQYF TGCGCCAGCAGCTTGATGACAGGGGAAGAGACCCAGTACTTC
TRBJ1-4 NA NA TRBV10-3 CAISEGQTTNEKLFF TGTGCCATCAGTGAGGGACAGACTACTAATGAAAAACTGTTTTTT
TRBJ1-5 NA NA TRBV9 CASSAGLGEPQHF TGTGCCAGCAGCGCGGGACTAGGTGAGCCCCAGCATTTT
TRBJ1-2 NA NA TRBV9 CASSAFPGHNYGYTF TGTGCCAGCAGCGCGTTTCCGGGACACAATTATGGCTACACCTTC